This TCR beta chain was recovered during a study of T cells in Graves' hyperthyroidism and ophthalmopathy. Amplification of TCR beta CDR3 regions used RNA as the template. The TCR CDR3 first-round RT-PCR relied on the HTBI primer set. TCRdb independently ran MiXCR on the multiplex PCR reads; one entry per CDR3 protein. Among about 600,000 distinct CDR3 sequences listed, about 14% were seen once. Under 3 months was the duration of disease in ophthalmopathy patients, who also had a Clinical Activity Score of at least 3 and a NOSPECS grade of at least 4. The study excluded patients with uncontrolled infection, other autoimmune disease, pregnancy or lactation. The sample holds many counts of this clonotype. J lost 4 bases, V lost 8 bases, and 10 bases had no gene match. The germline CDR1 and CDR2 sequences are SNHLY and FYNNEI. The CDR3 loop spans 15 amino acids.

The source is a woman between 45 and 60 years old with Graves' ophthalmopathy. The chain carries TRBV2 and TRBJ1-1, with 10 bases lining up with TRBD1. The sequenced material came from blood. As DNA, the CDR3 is TGTGCCAGCCCACGGACAGGGGGTCCGCCCACTGAAGCTTTCTTT. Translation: CASPRTGGPPTEAFF.